The next 26 T cell receptor beta chains were all read from a single sample in a study of Graves' ophthalmopathy and Graves' hyperthyroidism. Scientists amplified the TCR beta CDR3 regions from RNA transcripts. The workflow started with a first-round RT-PCR run with HTBI primers and then moved on to a second-round multiplex PCR. TCRdb re-called the multiplex PCR reads with MiXCR, one entry per CDR3 protein. The data show some 350,000 distinct CDR3 sequences, with 17% seen just once and 2% to 3% held by the top ten. The sequenced sample consisted of peripheral blood. These receptors were taken from an adult woman with stable Graves' hyperthyroidism.

CDR3 sequence (DNA): TGTGCCAGCATTACTCCGGGAAACTTAGAGCCTGGCTACACCTTC. This gives the protein CASITPGNLEPGYTF. The V and J genes are TRBV28 and TRBJ1-2; D is unresolved. This CDR3 is built from 15 residues. Germline lookup yields CDR1 MDHEN and CDR2 SYDVKM. V lost 7 bases and J 7 bases, leaving 22 bases between the germline ends.

As to this clonotype: A much larger clone is a single base away; this may be a read error. V and J are TRBV6-1 and TRBJ2-2; possible D gene TRBD1, 5 bases. The CDR3 consists of 15 residues. The V end was cut by 4 bases, the J end by 6 bases, with 15 bases between. Germline CDR1 reads MNHNS; CDR2 reads SASEGT. CDR3 sequence (DNA): TGTGCCAGCAGTGGAAACACGCTAGGGGCCGGGGAGCTGTTTTTT. Encoded protein: CASSGNTLGAGELFF.

This clonotype was picked up many times. The gene calls are TRBV12-3 or TRBV12-4 and TRBJ1-1; 12 bases are shared with TRBD1. Trimming at V came to 5 bases and at J to 5 bases, leaving 12 bases not matched to a gene. This CDR3 spans 17 amino acids. Here the CDR3 reads CASSRGGDRGRDTEAFF. In DNA form, the CDR3 reads TGTGCCAGCAGTCGGGGAGGGGACAGGGGGCGGGATACTGAAGCTTTCTTT.

This clonotype showed up many times. The rearrangement uses TRBV6-5 and TRBJ1-2, with 7 bases that match TRBD1. CDR3 length: 22 residues. J lost 4 bases, V lost 0 bases, and 26 bases had no gene match. The V gene's germline CDR1 is MNHEY and CDR2 SVGAGI. This chain's CDR3 is CASSYSLARHRRQGPEGYGYTF. CDR3 coding DNA: TGTGCCAGCAGTTACTCCTTGGCTCGTCATCGTAGACAGGGCCCGGAAGGCTATGGCTACACCTTC.

The rearrangement uses TRBV2 and TRBJ1-2; D possibly corresponds to TRBD1 (6 bases). The CDR3 extends over 18 amino acids. Germline values: CDR1 SNHLY, CDR2 FYNNEI. V was clipped by 4 bases and J by 3 bases, with 24 bases between them. CDR3 bases: TGTGCCAGCAGTGGATTCTTGAACGGGCCAGGGGCCTACTATGGCTACACCTTC. Its protein product is CASSGFLNGPGAYYGYTF.

This clonotype appeared many times. The gene calls are TRBV2 and TRBJ2-5; 11 nucleotides line up with TRBD2. The CDR3 covers 15 residues. Per the germline V gene, CDR1 is SNHLY and CDR2 is FYNNEI. Unmatched junction bases numbered 4, after V lost 5 bases and J lost 2 bases. CDR3 protein: CASSKRLAGQETQYF. The CDR3 nucleotides read TGTGCCAGCAGTAAGAGACTAGCGGGACAAGAGACCCAGTACTTC.

This clonotype appeared many times. The gene calls are TRBV29-1 and TRBJ2-7; D is undetermined. V gave up 4 bases and J gave up 2 bases, with 9 bases separating them. The length of the CDR3 is 12 residues. Germline CDR1 and CDR2: SQVTM and ANQGSEA. The CDR3, as DNA: TGCAGCGTTGGTCCGGAAGCCTACGAGCAGTACTTC. This sequence encodes CSVGPEAYEQYF.

The sample holds a few counts of this clonotype. This could be a read error, since a much larger clone is one nucleotide away. This rearrangement joins TRBV24-1 to TRBJ2-2; D is possibly TRBD1 (6 bases). The length of the CDR3 is 16 residues. From germline, CDR1 is KGHDR and CDR2 SFDVKD. The CDR3 reads CATSGHRAANTGELCF. In nucleotides, the CDR3 is TGTGCCACCAGTGGACACAGGGCCGCGAACACCGGGGAGCTGTGTTTT.

Many counts were recorded for this clonotype. The chain has TRBV6-1 and TRBJ2-7, with 9 bases lining up with TRBD2. There are 14 residues in the CDR3. Germline CDR1 is MNHNS and CDR2 is SASEGT. V dropped 1 base and J dropped 4; count of bases not matched to a gene: 2. In DNA, the CDR3 is TGTGCCAGCAGTGAAGGACTAGCGGAGTACGAGCAGTACTTC. Its translation is CASSEGLAEYEQYF.

In its sample, this clonotype was seen many times. The rearrangement joins TRBV19 to TRBJ2-5; 10 nucleotides match TRBD1. Germline V gives CDR1 LNHDA, CDR2 SQIVND (reference sequence). The CDR3 totals 15 residues. J was trimmed by 5 bases and V by 7 bases; bases with no gene match: 10. CDR3 coding DNA: TGTGCCAGTACCTCGCAAGGGACAGGGGACGAGACCCAGTACTTC. Protein: CASTSQGTGDETQYF.

This clonotype has a count of ten or more. The chain uses TRBV7-8 and TRBJ1-1; D is ambiguous. Per germline, CDR1 SGHVS and CDR2 FQNEAQ. The CDR3 has 13 amino acids. V was cut by 5 bases and J by 4 bases, with 11 bases left in between. The DNA for the CDR3 is TGTGCCAGCAGCACCCCCCCACCCACTGAAGCTTTCTTT. It yields the protein CASSTPPPTEAFF.

This clonotype was seen at least ten times. The V call is TRBV9, the J call TRBJ2-5; the match to TRBD1 covers 8 bases. The germline V gene has CDR1 SGDLS and CDR2 YYNGEE. CDR3 length: 13 residues. V trimming: 3 bases; J trimming: 3 bases; junction bases outside the gene matches: 1. DNA of the CDR3: TGTGCCAGCAGCGGGACAGGGAAAGAGACCCAGTACTTC. This codes for CASSGTGKETQYF.

The chain employs TRBV6-1 and TRBJ2-5, with D possibly called TRBD1 or TRBD2 (6 bases each). The V gene lost 7 bases and the J gene lost 4 bases, with 13 bases spanning the gap. Germline assignment: CDR1 MNHNS and CDR2 SASEGT. CDR3 size: 13 residues. This CDR3 is CASTVRGGETQYF. The CDR3 bases are TGTGCCAGCACGGTCAGGGGAGGAGAGACCCAGTACTTC.

This clonotype was counted ten times or more. The chain is built from TRBV6-1 and TRBJ1-5; TRBD1 matches at 9 bases. Looked up from germline, CDR1 is MNHNS and CDR2 is SASEGT. With 6 bases clipped from V and 0 bases from J, the junction kept 3 bases outside the gene matches. The CDR3 covers 15 residues. CDR3 in amino acids: CASRGTGYSNQPQHF. CDR3 nucleotides: TGTGCCAGCAGGGGGACAGGGTATAGCAATCAGCCCCAGCATTTT.

In this sample, this clonotype turned up a few times. The chain combines TRBV10-3 with TRBJ2-3; no firm D call. V lost 2 bases, J lost 7 bases, and 10 bases lay in between. CDR1 is ENHRY and CDR2 is SYGVKD in the germline V gene. The CDR3 contains 13 residues. The CDR3 loop is CAISEGSMYTQYF. DNA of the CDR3: TGTGCCATCAGTGAGGGCTCTATGTATACGCAGTATTTT.

At least ten counts were recorded for this clonotype. This chain connects TRBV19 to TRBJ1-1; D may be TRBD1 (5 bases). The V end was cut by 10 bases, the J end by 9 bases, with 21 bases between. The CDR3 loop spans 13 amino acids. Germline CDR1 is LNHDA and CDR2 is SQIVND (reference sequence). The CDR3 DNA reads as TGTGCCACAACCCCACATCTGGGGGAGCAAGCTTTCTTT. It translates to CATTPHLGEQAFF.

This clonotype was observed at least ten times. The chain carries TRBV7-8 and TRBJ1-6; TRBD1 matches at 7 bases. The trim removed 5 bases at V and 9 bases at J, leaving 16 bases unmatched. This CDR3 contains 17 residues. Germline CDR1 is SGHVS and CDR2 is FQNEAQ. The CDR3 bases are TGTGCCAGCAGCATCGAGGGCAGGGGGGTGAGTGGTTCACCCCTCCACTTT. This sequence encodes CASSIEGRGVSGSPLHF. Combining the CDR3 with reference TRBV7-8 and TRBJ1-6 gives the whole variable domain GAGVSQSPRYKVAKRGQDVALRCDPISGHVSLFWYQQALGQGPEFLTYFQNEAQLDKSGLPSDRFFAERPEGSVSTLKIQRTQQEDSAVYLCASSIEGRGVSGSPLHFGNGTRLTVT.

This clonotype was detected a few times. The chain combines TRBV18 with TRBJ1-2; the D is unclear. The CDR3 consists of 15 residues. With 3 bases removed from V and 6 bases from J, the gap between germline ends came to 17 bases. Germline assignment: CDR1 KGHSH and CDR2 LQKENI. As DNA, the CDR3 is TGTGCCAGCTCACCTTCCCGGGAAGGCCCCCATGGCTACACCTTC. Its protein is CASSPSREGPHGYTF.

The chain joins TRBV5-1 to TRBJ1-1; unclear D gene. Germline V lookup: CDR1 SGHRS, CDR2 YFSETQ. CDR3 length: 13 residues. Trimming shortened V by 4 bases and J by 6 bases, and 13 bases separated the two germline ends. In DNA, the CDR3 is TGCGCCAGCAGCACATCCCGCGGCGCTGAAGCTTTCTTT. Its protein product is CASSTSRGAEAFF. Based on the CDR3 plus reference TRBV5-1 and TRBJ1-1, the full variable domain is KAGVTQTPRYLIKTRGQQVTLSCSPISGHRSVSWYQQTPGQGLQFLFEYFSETQRNKGNFPGRFSGRQFSNSRSEMNVSTLELGDSALYLCASSTSRGAEAFFGQGTRLTVV.

This clonotype has ten or more counts. The chain carries TRBV20-1 and TRBJ1-2; no clear D gene. Germline V gene data show CDR1 as DFQATT and CDR2 as SNEGSKA (reference sequence). V lost 4 bases to trimming and J lost 0 bases, with 9 bases between them. The CDR3 has 13 amino acids. In nucleotides, the CDR3 is TGCAGTGCTATAAGACCTACTAACTATGGCTACACCTTC. Translating it yields CSAIRPTNYGYTF.

This clonotype was observed at least ten times. The V and J genes are TRBV27 and TRBJ2-7; 11 nucleotides line up with TRBD2. CDR1 and CDR2 from the germline V gene are MNHEY and SMNVEV (reference sequence). CDR3 length: 15 amino acids. Germline trimming cut 6 bases from V and 6 bases from J; bases unmatched to any gene: 10. CDR3 nucleotides: TGTGCCAGCAGGCGTTCTAGCGGGAGGACTCTCGAGCAGTACTTC. Encoded protein: CASRRSSGRTLEQYF.

This clonotype was counted ten times or more. The chain recombines TRBV7-9 with TRBJ1-5, with TRBD1 identical over 7 bases. This CDR3 comprises 13 residues. The germline V gene has CDR1 SEHNR and CDR2 FQNEAQ (reference sequence). The ends lost 3 bases at V and 7 bases at J; junction bases unmatched: 3. The CDR3: CASSLTGQQPQHF. CDR3 nucleotides: TGTGCCAGCAGCTTGACAGGGCAGCAGCCCCAGCATTTT.

This clonotype has at least ten counts. The chain is built from TRBV12-5 and TRBJ2-7; 7 bases line up with TRBD1. With V trimmed by 3 bases and J by 3 bases, 11 bases remained unmatched. The CDR3 is 16 amino acids. Germline lookup yields CDR1 LGHNT and CDR2 FRNRAP. The CDR3 nucleotides read TGTGCTAGTGGTTTCCCGGGACAGAAAGGCCGCTACGAGCAGTACTTC. Amino acid sequence: CASGFPGQKGRYEQYF.

This clonotype has at least ten counts. V gene TRBV12-3 or TRBV12-4 combines with J gene TRBJ2-5; 11 bases match TRBD2. The CDR3 is made up of 20 amino acids. V dropped 0 bases and J dropped 4; count of bases not matched to a gene: 16. The CDR3 sequence is CASSLALGMTASGRRETQYF. As DNA, the CDR3 is TGTGCCAGCAGTTTAGCGCTTGGTATGACGGCTAGCGGGAGGAGAGAGACCCAGTACTTC.

This clonotype has ten or more counts. The chain links TRBV20-1 to TRBJ2-7; D may be TRBD2 (5 bases). The CDR3 is 14 amino acids. V was shortened by 3 bases and J by 0 bases, with 12 bases between the two germline ends. The germline V gene has CDR1 DFQATT and CDR2 SNEGSKA (reference sequence). This chain's CDR3 is CSARAGFSSYEQYF. CDR3 sequence (DNA): TGCAGTGCTAGGGCGGGCTTTAGCTCCTACGAGCAGTACTTC.

The table lists this clonotype with a few counts. The chain joins TRBV4-1 to TRBJ2-6, with D perhaps TRBD2 (6 bases). The germline CDR1 and CDR2 sequences are MGHRA and YSYEKL. This CDR3 is built from 18 residues. The V end lost 0 bases, the J end lost 0 bases, and 12 bases lay between the germline ends. CDR3 DNA: TGCGCCAGCAGCCAAGAGGCGGGTAGCGGCTCTGGGGCCAACGTCCTGACTTTC. Its translation: CASSQEAGSGSGANVLTF.